This is a list of T cell receptor beta chains from one sample in a study of T cell changes during pregnancy in multiple sclerosis. Here immunoSEQ multiplex PCR was the method, and the copy in TCRdb shows in-frame clones only, minus some. The sample carries approximately 130,000 clones, 90% to 96% recorded once. Sequences were derived from peripheral blood, sampled after pregnancy. The origin of the receptors is a female donor with multiple sclerosis, enrolled in a pregnancy study. Both conserved end residues are part of each CDR3. Each record gives: V gene, CDR3 length, clone size, J gene, D gene, CDR3 DNA, CDR3 protein. A D gene is named only where the DNA matches it firmly. Clone size appears in some rows only: once, few, many, or a class for an expanded clone.

v_call: TRBV7-7
cdr3_length: 13
clone_size: .
j_call: TRBJ2-7
d_call: .
cdr3_nt: TGTGCTAGCAGCCTAGGAGGAGGTGGCGAGCAGTACTTC
cdr3_aa: CASSLGGGGEQYF

v_call: TRBV5-3
cdr3_length: 16
clone_size: .
j_call: TRBJ1-2
d_call: TRBD1
cdr3_nt: TGTGCCAGAAGCTTGCAGGGGGCGGGGACTAACTATGGCTACACCTTC
cdr3_aa: CARSLQGAGTNYGYTF

v_call: TRBV18
cdr3_length: 13
clone_size: .
j_call: TRBJ2-7
d_call: TRBD1
cdr3_nt: TGTGCCAGCTCACCGGACAGGGAACGGGAGCAGTACTTC
cdr3_aa: CASSPDREREQYF

v_call: TRBV7-2
cdr3_length: 15
clone_size: .
j_call: TRBJ2-4
d_call: .
cdr3_nt: TGTGCCAGCAGCATCAGACTGATAGCCAAAAACATTCAGTACTTC
cdr3_aa: CASSIRLIAKNIQYF

v_call: TRBV7-8
cdr3_length: 16
clone_size: once
j_call: TRBJ2-3
d_call: .
cdr3_nt: TGTGCCAGCAGCCCTATTGGTCCACCACGGACAGATACGCAGTATTTT
cdr3_aa: CASSPIGPPRTDTQYF

v_call: TRBV2
cdr3_length: 16
clone_size: .
j_call: TRBJ2-7
d_call: TRBD2
cdr3_nt: TGTGCCAGCAGTGATTGGGTTAGCGGGAGTTCCTACGAGCAGTACTTC
cdr3_aa: CASSDWVSGSSYEQYF

v_call: TRBV15
cdr3_length: 15
clone_size: .
j_call: TRBJ2-3
d_call: .
cdr3_nt: TGTGCCACCAGCAGAGCGGGGTATAGCACAGATACGCAGTATTTT
cdr3_aa: CATSRAGYSTDTQYF

v_call: TRBV7-2
cdr3_length: 15
clone_size: once
j_call: TRBJ2-1
d_call: .
cdr3_nt: TGTGCCAGCAGCTCCCCGGACCCCGGAGGGAATGAGCAGTTCTTC
cdr3_aa: CASSSPDPGGNEQFF

v_call: TRBV7-9
cdr3_length: 15
clone_size: .
j_call: TRBJ2-7
d_call: TRBD1
cdr3_nt: TGTGCCAGCAGCCATCCCGGGGACAGGGGACGCGAGCAGTACTTC
cdr3_aa: CASSHPGDRGREQYF

v_call: TRBV4-2
cdr3_length: 17
clone_size: .
j_call: TRBJ2-3
d_call: TRBD2
cdr3_nt: TGTGCCAGCAGCCAAGATGGGACTAGCGGAAGCACAGATACGCAGTATTTT
cdr3_aa: CASSQDGTSGSTDTQYF

v_call: TRBV30
cdr3_length: 11
clone_size: .
j_call: TRBJ2-7
d_call: .
cdr3_nt: TGTGCCTGGAGTGTATCCAACGAGCAGTACTTC
cdr3_aa: CAWSVSNEQYF

v_call: TRBV14
cdr3_length: 11
clone_size: .
j_call: TRBJ2-5
d_call: .
cdr3_nt: TGTGCCAGCAGTCAGGTGGGGACCCAGTACTTC
cdr3_aa: CASSQVGTQYF

v_call: TRBV30
cdr3_length: 14
clone_size: once
j_call: TRBJ1-4
d_call: .
cdr3_nt: TGTGCCTGGACCTCAGGGCAGGGAAGAGAAAAACTGTTTTTT
cdr3_aa: CAWTSGQGREKLFF

v_call: TRBV27
cdr3_length: 13
clone_size: .
j_call: TRBJ1-1
d_call: .
cdr3_nt: TGTGCCAGCAGCCAAACAGCGAACACTGAAGCTTTCTTT
cdr3_aa: CASSQTANTEAFF

v_call: TRBV27
cdr3_length: 16
clone_size: .
j_call: TRBJ1-5
d_call: .
cdr3_nt: TGTGCCAGCAGTTTGTTCGGACACTATAGCAATCAGCCCCAGCATTTT
cdr3_aa: CASSLFGHYSNQPQHF

v_call: TRBV29-1
cdr3_length: 14
clone_size: once
j_call: TRBJ1-2
d_call: TRBD1
cdr3_nt: TGCAGCGTTGAAGGGGGGGCAGGGGGCTATGGCTACACCTTC
cdr3_aa: CSVEGGAGGYGYTF

v_call: TRBV9
cdr3_length: 15
clone_size: .
j_call: TRBJ2-5
d_call: .
cdr3_nt: TGTGCCAGCAGCGTACAACCCACTGATGAAGAGACCCAGTACTTC
cdr3_aa: CASSVQPTDEETQYF

v_call: TRBV7-2
cdr3_length: 18
clone_size: .
j_call: TRBJ2-7
d_call: TRBD2
cdr3_nt: TGTGCCAGCAGCCCGCTTCGCGGTAGCGGGGAGAGGTCCTACGAGCAGTACTTC
cdr3_aa: CASSPLRGSGERSYEQYF

v_call: TRBV9
cdr3_length: 16
clone_size: .
j_call: TRBJ1-1
d_call: .
cdr3_nt: TGTGCCAGCAGCGCGCCAGGGGTGGGTAGAAACACTGAAGCTTTCTTT
cdr3_aa: CASSAPGVGRNTEAFF

v_call: TRBV7-9
cdr3_length: 14
clone_size: few
j_call: TRBJ2-1
d_call: TRBD2
cdr3_nt: TGTGCCAGCAGCCATAGCGGGAGAATAAATGAGCAGTTCTTC
cdr3_aa: CASSHSGRINEQFF

v_call: TRBV11-2
cdr3_length: 13
clone_size: .
j_call: TRBJ1-2
d_call: TRBD1
cdr3_nt: TGTGCCAGCAGCCAGAGGGACAGCTATGGCTACACCTTC
cdr3_aa: CASSQRDSYGYTF

v_call: TRBV29-1
cdr3_length: 14
clone_size: once
j_call: TRBJ2-7
d_call: TRBD2
cdr3_nt: TGCAGCGTAAAAACCGGGACTACCTCCTACGAGCAGTACTTC
cdr3_aa: CSVKTGTTSYEQYF

v_call: TRBV11-1
cdr3_length: 13
clone_size: .
j_call: TRBJ2-5
d_call: .
cdr3_nt: TGTGCCAGCAGCCGAGGCGGCCAAGAGACCCAGTACTTC
cdr3_aa: CASSRGGQETQYF

v_call: TRBV30
cdr3_length: 14
clone_size: .
j_call: TRBJ1-2
d_call: TRBD1
cdr3_nt: TGTGCCTGGAGCCCCCCGGGACAGCGATATGGCTACACCTTC
cdr3_aa: CAWSPPGQRYGYTF

v_call: TRBV7-7
cdr3_length: 13
clone_size: .
j_call: TRBJ2-5
d_call: TRBD1
cdr3_nt: TGTGCTAGCAGCTGGGGACAGGGGGGACCCCAGTACTTC
cdr3_aa: CASSWGQGGPQYF

v_call: TRBV4-3
cdr3_length: 13
clone_size: .
j_call: TRBJ2-1
d_call: TRBD1
cdr3_nt: TGCGCCAGCAGCCAAGATGAAGGGGGCGCGTTGCTCTTC
cdr3_aa: CASSQDEGGALLF

v_call: TRBV6-6
cdr3_length: 15
clone_size: .
j_call: TRBJ1-1
d_call: .
cdr3_nt: TGTGCCAGCAGTTACTCGGGGGGGGCGAACACTGAAGCTTTCTTT
cdr3_aa: CASSYSGGANTEAFF

v_call: TRBV9
cdr3_length: 15
clone_size: .
j_call: TRBJ2-5
d_call: .
cdr3_nt: TGTGCCAGCAGCGTAGCGACAGGCCTCCAAGAGACCCAGTACTTC
cdr3_aa: CASSVATGLQETQYF

v_call: TRBV9
cdr3_length: 15
clone_size: .
j_call: TRBJ1-2
d_call: .
cdr3_nt: TGTGCCAGCAGCGCGGCAGAGGTGACTAACTATGGCTACACCTTC
cdr3_aa: CASSAAEVTNYGYTF

v_call: TRBV6-5
cdr3_length: 15
clone_size: .
j_call: TRBJ1-1
d_call: .
cdr3_nt: TGTGCCAGCAGTTACTCGGTGCTGGGGAGCACTGAAGCTTTCTTT
cdr3_aa: CASSYSVLGSTEAFF

v_call: TRBV29-1
cdr3_length: 15
clone_size: .
j_call: TRBJ2-3
d_call: TRBD1
cdr3_nt: TGCAGCGTTGGGGAACAGGGGGCCCTGTTTTATACGCAGTATTTT
cdr3_aa: CSVGEQGALFYTQYF

v_call: TRBV4-1
cdr3_length: 14
clone_size: .
j_call: TRBJ2-7
d_call: TRBD1
cdr3_nt: TGCGCCAGCAGCCGACAGGGGGGCTTCTACGAGCAGTACTTC
cdr3_aa: CASSRQGGFYEQYF

v_call: TRBV5-1
cdr3_length: 15
clone_size: .
j_call: TRBJ1-2
d_call: TRBD1
cdr3_nt: TGCGCCAGCAGCTGGGGACAGGGGAAGAACTATGGCTACACCTTC
cdr3_aa: CASSWGQGKNYGYTF

v_call: TRBV9
cdr3_length: 14
clone_size: few
j_call: TRBJ1-2
d_call: .
cdr3_nt: TGTGCCAGCAGCATAACACAGGATAACTATGGCTACACCTTC
cdr3_aa: CASSITQDNYGYTF

v_call: TRBV7-2
cdr3_length: 14
clone_size: .
j_call: TRBJ1-2
d_call: .
cdr3_nt: TGTGCCAGCAGCCTTCGGACAGCCCGAAGGGGCTACACCTTC
cdr3_aa: CASSLRTARRGYTF

v_call: TRBV13
cdr3_length: 14
clone_size: .
j_call: TRBJ2-5
d_call: TRBD2
cdr3_nt: TGTGCCAGCAGCCGTAGGACTAGATGGGAGACCCAGTACTTC
cdr3_aa: CASSRRTRWETQYF

v_call: TRBV2
cdr3_length: 14
clone_size: .
j_call: TRBJ2-1
d_call: TRBD2
cdr3_nt: TGTGCCAGCCGGAGACTAGCGGGATTGGGTGAGCAGTTCTTC
cdr3_aa: CASRRLAGLGEQFF

v_call: TRBV27
cdr3_length: 14
clone_size: .
j_call: TRBJ1-1
d_call: .
cdr3_nt: TGTGCCAGCAGTAGTGCGGGACCCAACACTGAAGCTTTCTTT
cdr3_aa: CASSSAGPNTEAFF

v_call: TRBV21-1
cdr3_length: 15
clone_size: .
j_call: TRBJ2-3
d_call: .
cdr3_nt: TGTGCCAGCAGCAAAGGACAGGCTAGCACAGATACGCAGTATTTT
cdr3_aa: CASSKGQASTDTQYF

v_call: TRBV9
cdr3_length: 15
clone_size: .
j_call: TRBJ2-1
d_call: TRBD2
cdr3_nt: TGTGCCAGCAGCGTCGGACTAGCGGGAGGGAATGAGCAGTTCTTC
cdr3_aa: CASSVGLAGGNEQFF

v_call: TRBV10-3
cdr3_length: 15
clone_size: .
j_call: TRBJ2-2
d_call: .
cdr3_nt: TGTGCCATCAGTTCTAGCAACCAGAACACCGGGGAGCTGTTTTTT
cdr3_aa: CAISSSNQNTGELFF

v_call: TRBV28
cdr3_length: 14
clone_size: .
j_call: TRBJ2-3
d_call: TRBD1
cdr3_nt: TGTGCCAGCAGTTTCGACAGGGTTGCAGATACGCAGTATTTT
cdr3_aa: CASSFDRVADTQYF

v_call: TRBV7-2
cdr3_length: 12
clone_size: .
j_call: TRBJ2-3
d_call: .
cdr3_nt: TGTGCCAGCAGCTGGCTAGCAGATACGCAGTATTTT
cdr3_aa: CASSWLADTQYF

v_call: TRBV7-2
cdr3_length: 13
clone_size: .
j_call: TRBJ2-5
d_call: TRBD1
cdr3_nt: TGTGCCAGCAAAAAGGACAGGGATGGGACCCAGTACTTC
cdr3_aa: CASKKDRDGTQYF

v_call: TRBV5-8
cdr3_length: 15
clone_size: once
j_call: TRBJ2-1
d_call: .
cdr3_nt: TGTGCCAGCAGCGGATCCCTTGGAGGGAACAATGAGCAGTTCTTC
cdr3_aa: CASSGSLGGNNEQFF

v_call: TRBV6-6
cdr3_length: 12
clone_size: .
j_call: TRBJ1-5
d_call: .
cdr3_nt: TGTGCCAGCAGCCAGACAGGTCAGCCCCAGCATTTT
cdr3_aa: CASSQTGQPQHF

v_call: TRBV7-2
cdr3_length: 13
clone_size: .
j_call: TRBJ2-1
d_call: .
cdr3_nt: TGTGCCAGCAGCTTAGACAGCTACAATGAGCAGTTCTTC
cdr3_aa: CASSLDSYNEQFF

v_call: TRBV5-1
cdr3_length: 17
clone_size: .
j_call: TRBJ2-2
d_call: TRBD1
cdr3_nt: TGCGCCAGCAGCTCCCTTTTCTGGACAGGGAACACCGGGGAGCTGTTTTTT
cdr3_aa: CASSSLFWTGNTGELFF

v_call: TRBV7-9
cdr3_length: 15
clone_size: .
j_call: TRBJ2-1
d_call: .
cdr3_nt: TGTGCCAGCAGCTTAGTTTCCAGCTCCTACAATGAGCAGTTCTTC
cdr3_aa: CASSLVSSSYNEQFF

v_call: TRBV19
cdr3_length: 15
clone_size: .
j_call: TRBJ2-7
d_call: .
cdr3_nt: TGTGCCAGTAGTATAGGTAGCCCCAGCTCCTACGAGCAGTACTTC
cdr3_aa: CASSIGSPSSYEQYF

v_call: TRBV5-1
cdr3_length: 16
clone_size: .
j_call: TRBJ2-3
d_call: TRBD2
cdr3_nt: TGCGCCAGCAGCGCCGGGTCGGGGGGATTCACAGATACGCAGTATTTT
cdr3_aa: CASSAGSGGFTDTQYF